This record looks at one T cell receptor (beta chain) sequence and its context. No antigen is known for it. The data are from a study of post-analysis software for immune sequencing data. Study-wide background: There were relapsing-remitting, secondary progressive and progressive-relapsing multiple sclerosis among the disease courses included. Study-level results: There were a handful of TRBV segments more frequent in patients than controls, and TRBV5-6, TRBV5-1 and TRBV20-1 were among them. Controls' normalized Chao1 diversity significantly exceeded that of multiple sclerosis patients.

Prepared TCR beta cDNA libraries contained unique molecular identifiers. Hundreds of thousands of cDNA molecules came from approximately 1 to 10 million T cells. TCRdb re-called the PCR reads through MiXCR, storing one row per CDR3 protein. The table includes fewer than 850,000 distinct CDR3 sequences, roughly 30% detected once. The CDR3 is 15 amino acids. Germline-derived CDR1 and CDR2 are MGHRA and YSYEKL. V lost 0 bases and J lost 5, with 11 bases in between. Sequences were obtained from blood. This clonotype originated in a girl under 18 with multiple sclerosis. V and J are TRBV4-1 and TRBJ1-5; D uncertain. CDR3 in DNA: TGCGCCAGCAGCCAAGATTGGCCTGGGGATCAGCCCCAGCATTTT. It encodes CASSQDWPGDQPQHF.